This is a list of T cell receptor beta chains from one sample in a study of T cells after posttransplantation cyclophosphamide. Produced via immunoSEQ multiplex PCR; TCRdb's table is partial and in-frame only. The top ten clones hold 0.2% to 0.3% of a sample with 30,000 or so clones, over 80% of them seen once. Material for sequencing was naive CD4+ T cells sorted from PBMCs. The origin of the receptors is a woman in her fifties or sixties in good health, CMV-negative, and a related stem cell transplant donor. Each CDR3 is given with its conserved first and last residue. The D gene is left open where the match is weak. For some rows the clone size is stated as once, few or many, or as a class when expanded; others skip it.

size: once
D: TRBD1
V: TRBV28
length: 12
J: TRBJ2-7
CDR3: CASRDRVYEQYF
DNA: TGTGCCAGCCGGGACAGGGTTTACGAGCAGTACTTC

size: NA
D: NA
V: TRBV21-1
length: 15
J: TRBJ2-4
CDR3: CASSKARGPGNIQYF
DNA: TGTGCCAGCAGCAAAGCGAGGGGGCCCGGAAACATTCAGTACTTC

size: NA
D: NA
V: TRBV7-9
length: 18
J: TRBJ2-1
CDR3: CASSRIGAAINSYNEQFF
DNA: TGTGCCAGCAGCCGAATTGGGGCAGCAATCAATTCCTACAATGAGCAGTTCTTC

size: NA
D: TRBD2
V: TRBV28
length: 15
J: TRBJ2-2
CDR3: CASSLGGSNTGELFF
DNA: TGTGCCAGCAGTTTAGGCGGGAGCAACACCGGGGAGCTGTTTTTT

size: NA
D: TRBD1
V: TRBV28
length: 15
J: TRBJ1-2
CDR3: CASSQNRGREGGYTF
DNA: TGTGCCAGCAGTCAAAACAGGGGGCGCGAGGGGGGCTACACCTTC

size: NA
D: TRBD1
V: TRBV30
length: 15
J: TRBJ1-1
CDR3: CAWSPLGQMNTEAFF
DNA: TGTGCCTGGAGTCCATTGGGACAGATGAACACTGAAGCTTTCTTT

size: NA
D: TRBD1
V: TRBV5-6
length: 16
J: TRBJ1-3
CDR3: CASSEPGTGAGGTIYF
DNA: TGTGCCAGCAGCGAACCCGGGACAGGGGCCGGGGGCACCATATATTTT

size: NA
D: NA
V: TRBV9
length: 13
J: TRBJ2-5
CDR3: CASSPSLQETQYF
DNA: TGTGCCAGCAGCCCAAGCCTCCAAGAGACCCAGTACTTC

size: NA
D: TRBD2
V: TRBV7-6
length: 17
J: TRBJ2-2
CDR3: CASSATSGTANTGELFF
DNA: TGTGCCAGCAGCGCGACTAGCGGGACCGCGAACACCGGGGAGCTGTTTTTT

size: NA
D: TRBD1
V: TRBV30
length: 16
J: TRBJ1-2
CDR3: CAWKWGDRGEIGGYTF
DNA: TGTGCCTGGAAGTGGGGGGACAGGGGCGAGATAGGTGGCTACACCTTC

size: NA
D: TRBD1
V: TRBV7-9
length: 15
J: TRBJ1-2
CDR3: CASSSSGGANYGYTF
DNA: TGTGCCAGCAGCTCATCAGGGGGAGCTAACTATGGCTACACCTTC

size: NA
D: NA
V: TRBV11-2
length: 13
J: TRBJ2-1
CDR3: CASSEGLYNEQFF
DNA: TGTGCCAGCAGCGAAGGACTCTACAATGAGCAGTTCTTC

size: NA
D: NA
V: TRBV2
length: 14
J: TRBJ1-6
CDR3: CASSEAFMNSPLHF
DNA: TGTGCCAGCAGTGAAGCTTTTATGAATTCACCCCTCCACTTT

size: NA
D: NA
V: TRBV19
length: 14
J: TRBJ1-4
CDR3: CASSIVATNEKLFF
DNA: TGTGCCAGTAGTATAGTCGCAACTAATGAAAAACTGTTTTTT

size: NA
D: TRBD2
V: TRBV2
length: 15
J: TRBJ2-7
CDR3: CASSGTSGMTYEQYF
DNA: TGTGCCAGCAGTGGGACTAGCGGGATGACCTACGAGCAGTACTTC

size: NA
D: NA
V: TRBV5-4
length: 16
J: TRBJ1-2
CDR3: CASSPLSWGPRLGYTF
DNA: TGTGCCAGCAGCCCCTTATCTTGGGGCCCCCGCCTTGGCTACACCTTC

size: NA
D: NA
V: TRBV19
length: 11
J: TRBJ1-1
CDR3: CAGKKESEAFF
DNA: TGTGCCGGCAAAAAGGAGTCTGAAGCTTTCTTT

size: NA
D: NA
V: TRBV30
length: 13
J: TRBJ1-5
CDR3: CAWSPNQYQPQHF
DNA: TGTGCCTGGAGTCCAAACCAGTATCAGCCCCAGCATTTT

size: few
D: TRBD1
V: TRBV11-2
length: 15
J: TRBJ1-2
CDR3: CASSIPGTATYGYTF
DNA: TGTGCCAGCAGCATACCTGGGACAGCGACCTATGGCTACACCTTC